This section outlines one T cell receptor (beta chain) sequence together with its context. The sample comes from a study of blood T cell repertoires in COVID-19. For the study at large: T cells, B-cell-depleted T cells, or PBMCs provided the cDNA or gDNA that served as material.

Everyone who took part was roughly 18 to 89 years old, and they came from 24 US areas. Cohort placement rested on clinical history that participants reported themselves. Original data processing: Reference gene primers were amplified, and this amplification served to estimate nucleated cell counts. Using immunoSEQ multiplex PCR, the repertoire was profiled, and TCRdb retains in-frame clones only, with some absent. D and trimming were read from the DNA, whereas the V and J calls and clone size are those reported in that table. The table lists approximately 200,000 clones, about 82% of them singletons, with about 9.7% in the top ten. Sequencing used PBMCs or T cells enriched from blood (not recorded which). This TCR was sampled from a woman younger than 45 who had recovered from COVID-19.

The CDR3 DNA follows: TGTGCCAGCAGTTACACGGGAGGCTCTGGAAACACCATATATTTT. It codes for CASSYTGGSGNTIYF. This chain uses TRBV6-5 with TRBJ1-3, with D hard to call. The CDR3 is made up of 15 amino acids. Germline V CDR1 and CDR2: MNHEY, SVGAGI. V lost 2 bases and J lost 0, with 8 bases in between.